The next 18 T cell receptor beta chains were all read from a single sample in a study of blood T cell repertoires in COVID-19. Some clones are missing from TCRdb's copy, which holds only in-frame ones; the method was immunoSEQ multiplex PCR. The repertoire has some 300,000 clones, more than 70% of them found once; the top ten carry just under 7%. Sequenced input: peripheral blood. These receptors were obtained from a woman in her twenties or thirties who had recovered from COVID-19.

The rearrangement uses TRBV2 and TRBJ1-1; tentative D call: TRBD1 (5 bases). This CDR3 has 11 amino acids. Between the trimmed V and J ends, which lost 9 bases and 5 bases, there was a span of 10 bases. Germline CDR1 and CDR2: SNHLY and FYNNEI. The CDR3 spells CARGVGTEAFF. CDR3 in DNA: TGTGCCAGAGGGGTGGGTACTGAAGCTTTCTTT.

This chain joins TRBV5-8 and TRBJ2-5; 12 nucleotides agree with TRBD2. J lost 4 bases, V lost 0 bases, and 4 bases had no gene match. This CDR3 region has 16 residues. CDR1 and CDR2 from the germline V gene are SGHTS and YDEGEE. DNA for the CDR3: TGTGCCAGCAGCTTGGGGGGACTAGCGGGCGGAGAGACCCAGTACTTC. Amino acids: CASSLGGLAGGETQYF.

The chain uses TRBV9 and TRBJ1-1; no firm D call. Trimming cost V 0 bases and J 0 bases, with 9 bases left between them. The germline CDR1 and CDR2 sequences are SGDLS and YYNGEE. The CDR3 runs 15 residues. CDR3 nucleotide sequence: TGTGCCAGCAGCGTAGCTGAGGCAATGAACACTGAAGCTTTCTTT. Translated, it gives CASSVAEAMNTEAFF.

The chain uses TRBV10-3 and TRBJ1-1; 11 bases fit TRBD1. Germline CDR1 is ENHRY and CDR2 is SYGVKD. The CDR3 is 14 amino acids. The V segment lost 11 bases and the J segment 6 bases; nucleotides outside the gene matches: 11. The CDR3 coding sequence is TGTGCCTTCCGCCGGGACAGGGGGTTCGCTGAAGCTTTCTTT. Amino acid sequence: CAFRRDRGFAEAFF.

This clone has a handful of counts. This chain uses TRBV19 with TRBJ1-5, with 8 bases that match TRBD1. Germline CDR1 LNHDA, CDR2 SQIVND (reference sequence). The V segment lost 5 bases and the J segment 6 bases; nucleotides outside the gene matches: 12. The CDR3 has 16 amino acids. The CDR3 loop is CASSPPLGQEGQPQHF. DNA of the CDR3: TGTGCCAGTAGTCCACCCTTGGGACAGGAGGGTCAGCCCCAGCATTTT. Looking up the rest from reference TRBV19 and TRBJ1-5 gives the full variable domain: DGGITQSPKYLFRKEGQNVTLSCEQNLNHDAMYWYRQDPGQGLRLIYYSQIVNDFQKGDIAEGYSVSREKKESFPLTVTSAQKNPTAFYLCASSPPLGQEGQPQHFGDGTRLSIL.

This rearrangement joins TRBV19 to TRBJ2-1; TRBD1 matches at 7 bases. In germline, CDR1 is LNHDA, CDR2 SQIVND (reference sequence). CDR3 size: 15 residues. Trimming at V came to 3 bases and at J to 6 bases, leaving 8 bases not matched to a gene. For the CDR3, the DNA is TGTGCCAGTAGTATTCGGCAGGGGGAGTCCAATGAGCAGTTCTTC. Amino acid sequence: CASSIRQGESNEQFF.

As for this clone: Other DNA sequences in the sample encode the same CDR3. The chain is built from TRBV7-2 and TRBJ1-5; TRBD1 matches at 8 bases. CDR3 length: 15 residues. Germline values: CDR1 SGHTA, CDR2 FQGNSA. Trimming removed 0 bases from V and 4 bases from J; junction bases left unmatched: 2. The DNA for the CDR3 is TGTGCCAGCAGCTTAGCAGGACAGGGTAATCAGCCCCAGCATTTT. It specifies CASSLAGQGNQPQHF.

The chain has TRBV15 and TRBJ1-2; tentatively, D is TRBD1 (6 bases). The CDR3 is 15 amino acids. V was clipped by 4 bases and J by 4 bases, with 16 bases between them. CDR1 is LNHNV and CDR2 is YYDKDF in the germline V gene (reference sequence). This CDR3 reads CATSTWTVFSYGYTF. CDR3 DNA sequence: TGTGCCACCAGCACCTGGACAGTTTTCTCCTATGGCTACACCTTC.

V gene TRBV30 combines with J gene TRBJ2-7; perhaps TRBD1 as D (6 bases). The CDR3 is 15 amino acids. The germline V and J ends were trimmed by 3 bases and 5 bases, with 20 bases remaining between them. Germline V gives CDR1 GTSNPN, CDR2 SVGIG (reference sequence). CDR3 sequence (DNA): TGTGCCTGGAGCAAAACCACAGGGTGGGGAGACGAGCAGTACTTC. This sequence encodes CAWSKTTGWGDEQYF.

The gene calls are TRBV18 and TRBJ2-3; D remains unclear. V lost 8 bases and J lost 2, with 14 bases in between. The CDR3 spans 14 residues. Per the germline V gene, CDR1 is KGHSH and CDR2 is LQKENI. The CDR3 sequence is CASHRGNPTDTQYF. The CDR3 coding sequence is TGTGCCAGCCACCGAGGAAATCCCACAGATACGCAGTATTTT.

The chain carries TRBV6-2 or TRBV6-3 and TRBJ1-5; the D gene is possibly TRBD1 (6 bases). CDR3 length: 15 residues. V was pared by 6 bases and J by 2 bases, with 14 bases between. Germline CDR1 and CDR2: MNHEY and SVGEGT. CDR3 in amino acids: CASSVEGVGNQPQHF. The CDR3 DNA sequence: TGTGCCAGCAGCGTTGAGGGGGTTGGCAATCAGCCCCAGCATTTT.

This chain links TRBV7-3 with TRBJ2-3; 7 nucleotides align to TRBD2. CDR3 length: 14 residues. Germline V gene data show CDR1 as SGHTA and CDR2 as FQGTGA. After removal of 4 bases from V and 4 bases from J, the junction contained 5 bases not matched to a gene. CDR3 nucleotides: TGTGCCAGCAGCTCGGGGAGGGTTTCAGATACGCAGTATTTT. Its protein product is CASSSGRVSDTQYF.

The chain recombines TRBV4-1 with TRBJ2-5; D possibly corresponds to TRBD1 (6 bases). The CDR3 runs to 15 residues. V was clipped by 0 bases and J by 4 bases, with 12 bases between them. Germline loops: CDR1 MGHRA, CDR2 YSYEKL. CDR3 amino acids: CASSQDAGQRETQYF. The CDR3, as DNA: TGCGCCAGCAGCCAAGATGCCGGACAGAGAGAGACCCAGTACTTC.

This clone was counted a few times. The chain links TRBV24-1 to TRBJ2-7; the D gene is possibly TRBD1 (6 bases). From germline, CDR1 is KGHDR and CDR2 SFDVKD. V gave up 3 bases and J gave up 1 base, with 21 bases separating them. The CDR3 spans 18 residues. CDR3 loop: CATSDPLNGGPGSYEQYF. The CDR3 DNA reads TGTGCCACCAGTGATCCTCTGAATGGGGGCCCGGGGTCCTACGAGCAGTACTTC.

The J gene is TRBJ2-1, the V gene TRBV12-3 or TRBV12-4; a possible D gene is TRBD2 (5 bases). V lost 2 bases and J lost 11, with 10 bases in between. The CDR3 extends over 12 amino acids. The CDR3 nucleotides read TGTGCCAGCAGTTTAAGACGGGGAAAGCAGTTCTTC. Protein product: CASSLRRGKQFF.

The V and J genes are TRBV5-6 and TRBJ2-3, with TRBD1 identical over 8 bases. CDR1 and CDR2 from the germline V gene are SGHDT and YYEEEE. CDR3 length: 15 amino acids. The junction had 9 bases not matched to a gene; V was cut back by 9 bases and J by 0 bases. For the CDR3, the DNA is TGTGCCACCCAGGGGGCCTGGTCTAGCACAGATACGCAGTATTTT. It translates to CATQGAWSSTDTQYF.

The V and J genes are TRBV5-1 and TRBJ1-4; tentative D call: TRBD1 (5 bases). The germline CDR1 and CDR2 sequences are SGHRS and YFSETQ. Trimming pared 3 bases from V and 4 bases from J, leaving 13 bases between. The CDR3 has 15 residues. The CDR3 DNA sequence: TGCGCCAGCAGCTGGGGCAAGGCCCTTAATGAAAAACTGTTTTTT. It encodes CASSWGKALNEKLFF.

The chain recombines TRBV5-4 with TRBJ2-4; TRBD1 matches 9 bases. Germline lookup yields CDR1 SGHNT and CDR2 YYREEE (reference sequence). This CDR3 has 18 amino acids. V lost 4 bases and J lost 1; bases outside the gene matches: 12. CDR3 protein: CASSRPGTGNAAKNIQYF. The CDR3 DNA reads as TGTGCCAGCAGCCGTCCCGGGACAGGGAACGCTGCCAAAAACATTCAGTACTTC.